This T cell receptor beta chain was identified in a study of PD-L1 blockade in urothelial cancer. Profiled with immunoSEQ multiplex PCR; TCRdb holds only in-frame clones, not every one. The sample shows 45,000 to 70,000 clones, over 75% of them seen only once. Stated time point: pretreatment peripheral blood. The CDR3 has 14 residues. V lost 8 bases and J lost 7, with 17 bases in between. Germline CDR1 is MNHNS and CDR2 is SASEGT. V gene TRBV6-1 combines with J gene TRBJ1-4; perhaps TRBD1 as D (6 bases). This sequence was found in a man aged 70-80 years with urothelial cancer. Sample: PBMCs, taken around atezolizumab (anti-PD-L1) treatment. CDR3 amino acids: CASRAGGSVEKLFF. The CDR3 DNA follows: TGTGCCAGCCGTGCGGGGGGCTCGGTTGAAAAACTGTTTTTT.